This T cell receptor beta chain emerged from a study of beta chain features in type 1 diabetes. What was sequenced were expressed TCRB transcripts, since all of the isolated RNA had been reverse transcribed. Assay: immunoSEQ multiplex PCR; the TCRdb copy retains only in-frame clones and omits some. Seen here are around 150,000 clones, 7.5% to 10% observed once, and the top ten hold about 0.6%. The trim removed 0 bases at V and 6 bases at J, leaving 10 bases unmatched. This CDR3 has 18 amino acids. In germline, CDR1 is SGHDT, CDR2 YYEEEE. This clone was detected a few times. The sequenced sample was central memory CD4+ T cells from blood. The receptor was derived from a man between 18 and 29 years old in good health. The genes are TRBV5-6 and TRBJ1-6; 9 nucleotides match TRBD1. The CDR3 DNA is TGTGCCAGCAGCTTGGGAATCGGGACAGGGTATTTTAATTCACCCCTCCACTTT. Translating it yields CASSLGIGTGYFNSPLHF.